The rows below give T cell receptor beta chains drawn from one sample of a study of metastatic and nonmetastatic thyroid tumors. TCRdb redid the clone calls on the PCR reads using MiXCR. The sample yields about 39,000 clones, around 20% seen once. Material: blood. The receptors stem from a female donor with papillary thyroid cancer or a benign thyroid nodule (not recorded which). Some clones in this sample may be carry-over from other donors' samples. Each CDR3 is given with its conserved first and last residue. A D gene is named only where the DNA matches it firmly.

d_gene,v_gene,j_gene,CDR3aa
-,TRBV5-5,TRBJ1-1,CASSLQTGYEAFF
-,TRBV11-3,TRBJ2-4,CASSLDQGENIQYF
-,TRBV28,TRBJ1-1,CASIDIGRNTQAFF
-,TRBV6-9,TRBJ1-1,CASSYGEVTEAFF
-,TRBV7-9,TRBJ2-1,CASILQGRNEQFF
-,TRBV20-1,TRBJ1-2,CSARDQVGPGANYGYTF
TRBD1,TRBV6-2/TRBV6-3,TRBJ1-5,CASRTGSNPQHF
TRBD2,TRBV11-2,TRBJ2-7,CASSKPGTTTEQYF
TRBD1,TRBV18,TRBJ1-2,CASSPPRRQGESGYTF
-,TRBV6-1,TRBJ1-1,CASILGAGEAFF